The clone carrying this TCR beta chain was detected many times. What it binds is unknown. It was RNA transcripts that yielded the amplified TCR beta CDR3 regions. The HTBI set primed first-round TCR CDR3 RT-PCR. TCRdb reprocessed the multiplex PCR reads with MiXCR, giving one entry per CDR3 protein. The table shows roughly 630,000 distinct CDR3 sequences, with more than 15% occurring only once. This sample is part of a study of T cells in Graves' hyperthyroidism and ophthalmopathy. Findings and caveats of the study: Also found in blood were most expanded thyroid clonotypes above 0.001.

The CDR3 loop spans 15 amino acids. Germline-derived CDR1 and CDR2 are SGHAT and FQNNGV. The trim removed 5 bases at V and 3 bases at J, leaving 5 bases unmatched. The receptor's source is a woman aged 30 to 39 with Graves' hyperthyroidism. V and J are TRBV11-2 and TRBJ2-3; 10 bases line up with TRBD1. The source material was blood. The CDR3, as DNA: TGTGCCAGCAGCGTCATGGGACAGGGGACAGATACGCAGTATTTT. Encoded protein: CASSVMGQGTDTQYF.